Following are 21 T cell receptor beta chains from one sample sequenced in a study of breast tumors, draining lymph nodes, adjacent tissues. Samples came from axillary lymph nodes draining the breast cancer. MiXCR, run by TCRdb on the multiplex PCR reads, gives a single entry per CDR3 protein. The table lists fewer than 300,000 distinct CDR3 sequences, about 30% of them singletons. Input material: axillary lymph node tissue. These receptors all come from a female donor with breast cancer. Some clones in this sample may be carry-over from other donors' samples.

The rearrangement uses TRBV3-1 and TRBJ2-5, with 9 bases that match TRBD1. This CDR3 contains 16 residues. Per the germline V gene, CDR1 is LGHDT and CDR2 is YNNKEL (reference sequence). After removal of 4 bases from V and 5 bases from J, the junction contained 11 bases not matched to a gene. The CDR3 DNA is TGTGCCAGCAGCCCGCTTGGGACAGGGTTAATGGAGACCCAGTACTTC. Its protein product is CASSPLGTGLMETQYF.

This clonotype was counted at least ten times. The chain employs TRBV6-2 or TRBV6-3 and TRBJ2-5; maybe TRBD2 (6 bases). Looked up from germline, CDR1 is MNHEY and CDR2 is SVGEGT. The germline V and J ends were trimmed by 7 bases and 7 bases, with 13 bases remaining between them. The CDR3 consists of 12 residues. For the CDR3, the DNA is TGTGCCAGCATGGAGGGACGGGGGACCCAGTACTTC. Its translation: CASMEGRGTQYF.

The chain uses TRBV20-1 and TRBJ2-1; 13 nucleotides align to TRBD2. CDR1 is DFQATT, CDR2 SNEGSKA, per germline (reference sequence). The ends lost 0 bases at V and 10 bases at J; junction bases unmatched: 12. The CDR3 length is 17 residues. This chain's CDR3 is CSARDPGTSGKSGEQFF. The CDR3 nucleotides are TGCAGTGCTAGAGACCCTGGGACTAGCGGGAAGTCCGGGGAGCAGTTCTTC.

The chain couples TRBV29-1 to TRBJ2-3, with 9 bases identical to TRBD1. The CDR3 length is 13 residues. V shed 8 bases, J shed 4 bases, and the junction held 7 bases outside the gene matches. The germline gives CDR1 SQVTM, CDR2 ANQGSEA. CDR3 coding DNA: TGCAGCCTACCGAGACAGGGGGCAGATACGCAGTATTTT. Protein sequence: CSLPRQGADTQYF.

Many counts were recorded for this clonotype. The rearrangement links TRBV6-1 to TRBJ1-5; D call uncertain. The CDR3 totals 15 residues. V was shortened by 4 bases and J by 0 bases, with 10 bases between the two germline ends. The germline gives CDR1 MNHNS, CDR2 SASEGT. The CDR3 sequence: CASSVRTDSNQPQHF. The CDR3 DNA follows: TGTGCCAGCAGTGTCAGGACGGATAGCAATCAGCCCCAGCATTTT.

This clonotype was observed many times. The junction does not match germline at one end; this may be a read error. The rearrangement links TRBV9 to TRBJ2-1; D possibly corresponds to TRBD2 (6 bases). Germline CDR1 and CDR2: SGDLS and YYNGEE. The CDR3 is 16 residues long. The CDR3, as DNA: TGTGCCAGCAGCGTAGGGGCGGGACTCTCCGACAATGAGCAGTTCTTC. Translation gives CASSVGAGLSDNEQFF.

This clonotype has a handful of counts. This rearrangement joins TRBV30 to TRBJ2-4; a weak D match, TRBD2 (5 bases). The ends were cut back, 2 bases at V and 0 bases at J, with 8 bases in the middle. Germline loops: CDR1 GTSNPN, CDR2 SVGIG (reference sequence). The CDR3 sequence is 14 residues long. CDR3 nucleotides: TGTGCCTGGAGTTCGGGATTAGCCAAAAACATTCAGTACTTC. Translation gives CAWSSGLAKNIQYF.

This clonotype was seen ten or more times. The chain has TRBV14 and TRBJ2-7; D gene uncertain. Trimming cost V 1 base and J 3 bases, with 13 bases left between them. CDR3 length: 15 residues. Germline-derived CDR1 and CDR2 are SGHDN and FVKESK. In DNA, the CDR3 is TGTGCCAGCAGCCAAGGCCGGCCGAGTCTCTACGAGCAGTACTTC. Amino acid sequence: CASSQGRPSLYEQYF.

This clonotype has only a few counts. This chain joins TRBV9 and TRBJ1-1; D remains unclear. V was cut by 2 bases and J by 0 bases, with 8 bases left in between. Germline values: CDR1 SGDLS, CDR2 YYNGEE. The CDR3 totals 14 residues. The CDR3 sequence is CASSVTDMNTEAFF. The CDR3 DNA reads TGTGCCAGCAGCGTCACAGATATGAACACTGAAGCTTTCTTT.

For this clonotype: A much larger clone sits a single nucleotide away, making a read error possible. V is TRBV6-5 and J is TRBJ2-6, with D unresolved. The CDR3 contains 16 residues. Trimming took off 5 bases at V and 0 bases at J, with 11 bases between the two ends. From germline, CDR1 is MNHEY and CDR2 SVGAGI. CDR3 DNA sequence: TGTGCCAGCAGTCTGGGCCGAAGCTCTGGGGCCAACGTCCTGACTTTC. Translation: CASSLGRSSGANVLTF.

This clonotype has at least ten counts. The rearrangement uses TRBV15 and TRBJ1-1; 8 bases line up with TRBD1. The germline CDR1 and CDR2 sequences are LNHNV and YYDKDF (reference sequence). With V trimmed by 0 bases and J by 1 base, 4 bases remained unmatched. The CDR3 runs to 16 residues. The CDR3 here is CATSREYGTGNTEAFF. The CDR3, as DNA: TGTGCCACCAGCAGAGAGTATGGGACAGGGAACACTGAAGCTTTCTTT.

On this clonotype: A much larger clone is a single base away; this may be a read error. The CDR3 is CASPAGVAYNEQLF. As DNA, the CDR3 is TGTGCCAGTCCAGCGGGAGTTGCCTACAATGAGCAGCTCTTC. V usage is TRBV6-5 and J usage is TRBJ2-1, with TRBD2 identical over 8 bases. Looked up from germline, CDR1 is MNHEY and CDR2 is SVGAGI. The CDR3 has 14 residues.

Many counts were recorded for this clonotype. This chain connects TRBV7-3 to TRBJ2-6; D unclear. CDR1 is SGHTA and CDR2 is FQGTGA in the germline V gene. There are 16 residues in the CDR3. Trimming cost V 2 bases and J 0 bases, with 8 bases left between them. CDR3 region: CASSLGHLSGANVLTF. The CDR3 DNA sequence: TGTGCCAGCAGCTTAGGCCACCTCTCTGGGGCCAACGTCCTGACTTTC. Full variable domain (rest looked up from reference TRBV7-3 and TRBJ2-6): GAGVSQTPSNKVTEKGKYVELRCDPISGHTALYWYRQSLGQGPEFLIYFQGTGAADDSGLPNDRFFAVRPEGSVSTLKIQRTERGDSAVYLCASSLGHLSGANVLTFGAGSRLTVL.

This clonotype was recorded many times. The V call is TRBV24-1, the J call TRBJ1-2; TRBD1 matches at 9 bases. CDR1 is KGHDR, CDR2 SFDVKD, per germline. The V and J ends lost 5 bases and 7 bases, in that order; junction bases with no gene match: 13. CDR3 length: 16 amino acids. CDR3 in amino acids: CATSGPPDRGVGGYTF. In DNA form, the CDR3 reads TGTGCCACCAGTGGCCCGCCGGACAGGGGTGTCGGTGGCTACACCTTC.

This clonotype was picked up many times. The chain combines TRBV2 with TRBJ2-4, with TRBD2 identical over 14 bases. V lost 6 bases to trimming and J lost 1 base; unmatched junction nucleotides: 11. The germline CDR1 and CDR2 sequences are SNHLY and FYNNEI. The CDR3 has 19 residues. In DNA, the CDR3 is TGTGCCAGCAGGCCCGGGACTAGCGGGAGAAGGGCGGCCAAAAACATTCAGTACTTC. It is translated as CASRPGTSGRRAAKNIQYF.

With regard to this clonotype: A much more abundant neighbour one base away suggests this may be a read error. The chain joins TRBV5-5 to TRBJ2-1; maybe TRBD1 (6 bases). Between the trimmed V and J ends, which lost 5 bases and 4 bases, there was a span of 16 bases. Germline loops: CDR1 SGHKS, CDR2 YYEKEE (reference sequence). The CDR3 runs to 15 residues. Written as DNA, the CDR3 is TGTGCCAGCAGGGGGGCGGGTGGTCCTTACAATGAGCAGTTCTTC. It translates to CASRGAGGPYNEQFF.

This clonotype was observed at least ten times. It is unclear where the CDR3 begins or ends on the DNA, so no DNA is shown, and the CDR3 is as TCRdb lists it. The chain recombines TRBV11-2 with TRBJ2-1; the D call in the table, TRBD1, was not verified against the DNA. Per germline, CDR1 SGHAT and CDR2 FQNNGV. The CDR3 is 16 amino acids long, termini counted. CDR3 amino acids: CASSFWRGGNDNEQFF.

There are many counts of this clonotype. V usage is TRBV12-3 or TRBV12-4 and J usage is TRBJ2-1; 9 bases fit TRBD2. The J segment lost 6 bases and the V segment lost 6 bases, leaving 6 bases of the junction unmatched. The CDR3 is 14 residues long. The CDR3 protein is CASSGTSSTNEQFF. Written as DNA, the CDR3 is TGTGCCAGCAGCGGGACTAGCTCCACCAATGAGCAGTTCTTC.

This clonotype has at least ten counts. V gene TRBV7-3 combines with J gene TRBJ2-7, with TRBD2 identical over 7 bases. CDR3 length equals 12 residues. Trimming took 11 bases from V and 4 from J; bases not matched to a gene: 8. CDR1 and CDR2 from the germline V gene are SGHTA and FQGTGA. The CDR3 sequence: CASLLAAYEQYF. CDR3 DNA sequence: TGTGCCTCCCTCCTAGCGGCGTACGAGCAGTACTTC.

With regard to this clonotype: This CDR3 fails to terminate in the conserved phenylalanine or tryptophan, so it likely reflects a read error. The chain has TRBV6-1 and TRBJ2-1; D may correspond to TRBD1 or TRBD2 (5 bases each). CDR1 and CDR2 from the germline V gene are MNHNS and SASEGT. There are 14 residues in the CDR3. V lost 6 bases and J 5 bases, leaving 14 bases between the germline ends. DNA for the CDR3: TGTGCCAGCAGAAACCCCTGGGACGACAATGAGCAGTTCCTC. This codes for CASRNPWDDNEQFL.

In the case of this clonotype: This could be a read error, since a much larger clone is one nucleotide away. This chain joins TRBV6-2 or TRBV6-3 and TRBJ2-7, with a possible D match to TRBD2 (6 bases). This CDR3 is built from 14 residues. The germline CDR1 and CDR2 sequences are MNHEY and SVGEGT. Trimming took 2 bases from V and 0 from J, leaving 8 bases between them. As DNA, the CDR3 is TGTGCCAGCAGTTACATCGGGGGCTCCTACGAGCAGTACTTC. Translating it yields CASSYIGGSYEQYF.